The present entry profiles one TCR beta chain with its context. This record belongs to a study of shared clonotypes between healthy human individuals. The donors, all of them Caucasian adults, lived in Nashville, Tennessee. V lost 2 bases, J lost 6 bases, and 3 bases stayed unmatched. This CDR3 spans 14 amino acids. Germline V gene data show CDR1 as SGHAT and CDR2 as FQNNGV. Clones were read by immunoSEQ multiplex PCR, and TCRdb kept only the in-frame ones, dropping some. This sample has roughly 490,000 clones, with about three quarters found just once. This receptor was taken from a woman between 40 and 55 years old in good health. Some clones in this sample may be carry-over from other donors' samples. Sequencing was performed on PBMCs. The chain couples TRBV11-2 to TRBJ2-2; 7 bases are a match to TRBD2. For the CDR3, the DNA is TGTGCCAGCAGCTTATTGCGGGGGTCCGGGGAGCTGTTTTTT. This sequence encodes CASSLLRGSGELFF.